This TCR beta chain was observed in a study of OX40 agonist ivuxolimab in advanced cancers. Trimming cost V 6 bases and J 0 bases, with 25 bases left between them. Germline-derived CDR1 and CDR2 are MDHEN and SYDVKM. The CDR3 extends over 19 amino acids. Repertoires were generated with immunoSEQ multiplex PCR, while TCRdb's copy carries only in-frame clones and drops some. The sample lists some 50,000 clones, around 90% occurring once. The input for sequencing was CD4+ or CD8+ T cells sorted from blood, taken in a trial of the OX40 agonist ivuxolimab. This chain connects TRBV28 to TRBJ2-3, with D unclear. The sequence was collected from an adult with an advanced solid tumor such as melanoma, head and neck, liver or kidney cancer. The CDR3 region is CASSPPSWQSATSTDTQYF. The CDR3, as DNA: TGTGCCAGCAGCCCCCCCTCCTGGCAGTCAGCCACTAGCACAGATACGCAGTATTTT.